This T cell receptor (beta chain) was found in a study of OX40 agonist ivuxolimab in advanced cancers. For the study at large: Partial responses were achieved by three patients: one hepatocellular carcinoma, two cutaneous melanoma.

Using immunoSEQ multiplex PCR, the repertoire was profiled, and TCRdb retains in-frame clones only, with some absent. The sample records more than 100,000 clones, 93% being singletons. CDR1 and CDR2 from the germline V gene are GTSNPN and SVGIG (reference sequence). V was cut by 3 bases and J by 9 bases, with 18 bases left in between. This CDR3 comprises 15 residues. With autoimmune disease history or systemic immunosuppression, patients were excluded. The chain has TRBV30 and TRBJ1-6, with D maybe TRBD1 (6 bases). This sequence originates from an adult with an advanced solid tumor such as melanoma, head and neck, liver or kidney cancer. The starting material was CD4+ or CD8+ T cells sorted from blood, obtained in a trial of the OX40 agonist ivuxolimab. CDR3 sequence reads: CAWRDGSRGSSPLHF. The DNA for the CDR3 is TGTGCCTGGAGGGACGGGTCAAGGGGGTCTTCACCCCTCCACTTT.